These T cell receptor beta chains were read from a single sample in a study of OX40 agonist ivuxolimab in advanced cancers. Data came from immunoSEQ multiplex PCR; TCRdb stores just in-frame clones and leaves some out. The table shows about 24,000 clones, with more than 70% occurring only once. The sample was CD4+ or CD8+ T cells sorted from blood, taken in a trial of the OX40 agonist ivuxolimab. These receptors were collected from an adult with an advanced solid tumor such as melanoma, head and neck, liver or kidney cancer. Each CDR3 is given with its conserved first and last residue. A D gene is named only where the DNA matches it firmly. Rows give clone size only sometimes, using once, few, many, or a class for an expanded clone.

.,.,TRBV19,15,TRBJ2-1,CASSIQRLGHNEQFF,TGTGCCAGTAGTATACAGCGGCTGGGTCACAATGAGCAGTTCTTC
.,.,TRBV20-1,11,TRBJ1-1,CSARGPTEAFF,TGCAGTGCTAGAGGGCCCACTGAAGCTTTCTTT
.,few,TRBV4-3,14,TRBJ1-1,CASSQEGGNTEAFF,TGCGCCAGCAGCCAAGAAGGGGGAAACACTGAAGCTTTCTTT
TRBD1,.,TRBV28,15,TRBJ2-2,CASSQEDRFTGELFF,TGTGCCAGCAGTCAGGAGGACAGGTTCACCGGGGAGCTGTTTTTT
TRBD1,.,TRBV10-3,17,TRBJ1-5,CAISEGGRSSSNQPQHF,TGTGCCATCAGTGAAGGGGGCAGATCCTCGAGCAATCAGCCCCAGCATTTT
TRBD1,.,TRBV9,15,TRBJ2-7,CASSPLGQGGGEQYF,TGTGCCAGCAGCCCCCTGGGACAGGGGGGGGGCGAGCAGTACTTC
.,.,TRBV7-3,15,TRBJ1-1,CASSLGGTKNTEAFF,TGTGCCAGCAGCTTAGGGGGGACCAAGAACACTGAAGCTTTCTTT
TRBD1,.,TRBV7-8,14,TRBJ2-1,CASSLDRAYNEQFF,TGTGCCAGCAGCTTGGACAGGGCCTACAATGAGCAGTTCTTC
.,.,TRBV21-1,17,TRBJ2-3,CASSKGVFRTATDTQYF,TGTGCCAGCAGCAAAGGCGTTTTTCGAACAGCGACAGATACGCAGTATTTT
.,.,TRBV30,13,TRBJ1-3,CAWKGVLGNTIYF,TGTGCCTGGAAGGGGGTATTGGGAAACACCATATATTTT
TRBD1,.,TRBV6-1,16,TRBJ2-3,CASSESGTGGTDTQYF,TGTGCCAGCAGTGAATCCGGGACAGGGGGCACAGATACGCAGTATTTT
.,few,TRBV7-9,18,TRBJ2-2,CASSPARVADANTGELFF,TGTGCCAGCAGCCCCGCCAGGGTAGCAGACGCGAACACCGGGGAGCTGTTTTTT
.,.,TRBV18,18,TRBJ2-4,CASSPPGVRGTDKNIQYF,TGTGCCAGCTCACCACCTGGAGTACGGGGGACCGACAAAAACATTCAGTACTTC
.,.,TRBV5-3,12,TRBJ1-5,CARSLSNQPQHF,TGTGCCAGAAGCTTAAGCAATCAGCCCCAGCATTTT
.,.,TRBV19,12,TRBJ2-4,CASSPDYIIQYF,TGTGCCAGTAGCCCGGACTATATAATTCAGTACTTC
.,.,TRBV5-6,13,TRBJ1-6,CASSQGRISPLHF,TGTGCCAGCAGCCAGGGGAGAATTTCACCCCTCCACTTT